This entry is about one T cell receptor beta chain. This specimen comes from a study of blood T cell repertoires in COVID-19. This CDR3 spans 15 amino acids. Germline CDR1 is LGHDT and CDR2 is YNNKEL (reference sequence). Between the trimmed V and J ends, which lost 1 base and 1 base, there was a span of 10 bases. Using immunoSEQ multiplex PCR, the repertoire was profiled, and TCRdb retains in-frame clones only, with some absent. The sample includes under 300,000 clones, 87% of them seen just once. The sequencing sample was made of PBMCs or T cells enriched from blood (not recorded which). The source of this sequence is a woman in her thirties with acute COVID-19. J is TRBJ2-5 and V is TRBV3-1 (or the pseudogene TRBV3-2); perhaps TRBD2 as D (5 bases). The chain's CDR3 is CASSQGRSGQETQYF. The CDR3 DNA reads TGTGCCAGCAGCCAAGGTCGGAGCGGCCAAGAGACCCAGTACTTC.